Shown below are 30 T cell receptor beta chains from a single sample sequenced in a study of human T cells and chemical hapten exposure. TCRdb called the RACE reads again in MiXCR, with one record for every CDR3 protein. This sample has approximately 90,000 distinct CDR3 sequences, with under 12% found just once. Regarding time point: patch test 1, 2 weeks after DPC sensitization. Treatment meaning: therapeutic diphenylcyclopropenone sensitization with weekly scalp DPC. Sequencing used whole blood, obtained in connection with sensitization to the hapten diphenylcyclopropenone (DPC). These receptors were obtained from a man aged 40-49 years with alopecia areata. Some clones in this sample may be carry-over from other donors' samples.

This clonotype was counted many times. This chain links TRBV12-3 or TRBV12-4 with TRBJ2-7; a possible D gene is TRBD2 (5 bases). This CDR3 is 13 amino acids long. Trimming pared 0 bases from V and 5 bases from J, leaving 8 bases between. CDR3 in DNA: TGTGCCAGCAGTTTAGCGGCGGGCCACGAGCAGTACGTC. This encodes CASSLAAGHEQYV.

The genes are TRBV7-3 and TRBJ2-1; the D gene is possibly TRBD2 (5 bases). With 1 base removed from V and 2 bases from J, the gap between germline ends came to 12 bases. There are 16 residues in the CDR3. CDR1 is SGHTA and CDR2 is FQGTGA in the germline V gene. As DNA, the CDR3 is TGTGCCAGCAGCTTAAGCCCCGCGGGTCCCTACAATGAGCAGTTCTTC. It encodes CASSLSPAGPYNEQFF.

This clonotype was counted many times. The rearrangement joins TRBV6-2 or TRBV6-3 to TRBJ1-2; D remains ambiguous. CDR3 size: 13 residues. The germline V and J ends were trimmed by 6 bases and 4 bases, with 12 bases remaining between them. Germline assignment: CDR1 MNHEY and CDR2 SVGEGT. DNA for the CDR3: TGTGCCAGCAGAGGCCGGAACTTCTATGGCTACACCTTC. It specifies CASRGRNFYGYTF.

This clonotype was counted a few times. The rearrangement joins TRBV6-5 to TRBJ1-4; maybe TRBD1 (5 bases). The germline V gene has CDR1 MNHEY and CDR2 SVGAGI. Trimming took 6 bases from V and 7 from J, leaving 9 bases between them. The CDR3 totals 12 residues. The CDR3 bases are TGTGCCAGCAGCACAGGAACTGAAAAACTGTTTTTT. Residues: CASSTGTEKLFF.

This clonotype was counted only a few times. The rearrangement uses TRBV4-3 and TRBJ2-2; the D gene is possibly TRBD1 (6 bases). Germline assignment: CDR1 LGHNA and CDR2 YSLEER. Trimming took off 1 base at V and 4 bases at J, with 10 bases between the two ends. The CDR3 length is 15 residues. DNA for the CDR3: TGCGCCAGCAGCCAAGCTGACAGGTTCACCGGGGAGCTGTTTTTT. Protein product: CASSQADRFTGELFF.

This rearrangement joins TRBV18 to TRBJ2-3, with D possibly being TRBD2 (5 bases). Trimming took 2 bases from V and 0 from J, leaving 12 bases between them. This CDR3 comprises 16 residues. CDR1 is KGHSH and CDR2 is LQKENI in the germline V gene. The CDR3 region has the DNA TGTGCCAGCTCACCATCCCTAGCTACTAGCACAGATACGCAGTATTTT. Translated: CASSPSLATSTDTQYF.

This clonotype was seen only a few times. The chain has TRBV5-1 and TRBJ1-1; the match to TRBD1 covers 7 bases. The CDR3 contains 14 residues. V shed 4 bases and J 4 bases; nucleotides not matched to a gene: 7. Germline V CDR1 and CDR2: SGHRS, YFSETQ. For the CDR3, the DNA is TGCGCCAGCAGCCGACAGGGATCGGCCACTGAAGCTTTCTTT. Translation gives CASSRQGSATEAFF. Full variable domain (outside the CDR3, taken from reference TRBV5-1 and TRBJ1-1): KAGVTQTPRYLIKTRGQQVTLSCSPISGHRSVSWYQQTPGQGLQFLFEYFSETQRNKGNFPGRFSGRQFSNSRSEMNVSTLELGDSALYLCASSRQGSATEAFFGQGTRLTVV.

A few counts support this clonotype. The rearrangement uses TRBV7-9 and TRBJ1-2, with 7 bases lining up with TRBD1. This CDR3 has 14 amino acids. Unmatched junction bases numbered 4, after V lost 4 bases and J lost 2 bases. CDR1 is SEHNR and CDR2 is FQNEAQ in the germline V gene (reference sequence). The CDR3 reads CASSSQGLNYGYTF. The DNA of the CDR3 is TGTGCCAGCAGCTCACAGGGGTTGAACTATGGCTACACCTTC. The full variable domain, rest sourced from reference TRBV7-9 and TRBJ1-2, is DTGVSQNPRHKITKRGQNVTFRCDPISEHNRLYWYRQTLGQGPEFLTYFQNEAQLEKSRLLSDRFSAERPKGSFSTLEIQRTEQGDSAMYLCASSSQGLNYGYTFGSGTRLTVV.

The chain joins TRBV27 to TRBJ2-7; either TRBD1 or TRBD2 may fit D (7 bases each). Germline V gene sequence: CDR1 MNHEY, CDR2 SMNVEV (reference sequence). The CDR3 has 15 residues. V lost 6 bases to trimming and J lost 2 bases, with 17 bases between them. CDR3 sequence (DNA): TGTGCCAGCAGCCCGATCCAGGGGGGGACCTACGAGCAGTACGTC. This translates into CASSPIQGGTYEQYV.

This clonotype turned up a few times. The V call is TRBV6-6, the J call TRBJ2-7, with 7 nucleotides matching TRBD2. From germline, CDR1 is MNHNY and CDR2 SVGAGI (reference sequence). The trim removed 4 bases at V and 0 bases at J, leaving 6 bases unmatched. The CDR3 is 15 residues long. Here the CDR3 reads CASSFELASSYEQYF. As DNA, the CDR3 is TGTGCCAGCAGTTTTGAACTAGCGAGCTCCTACGAGCAGTACTTC.

The V gene is TRBV28, the J gene TRBJ2-5; 7 bases map to TRBD1. The CDR3 spans 14 residues. The germline CDR1 and CDR2 sequences are MDHEN and SYDVKM. V shed 2 bases and J 5 bases; nucleotides not matched to a gene: 5. For the CDR3, the DNA is TGTGCCAGCAGTTTAGAGGGGGCCTCGGAGACCCAGTACTTC. This codes for CASSLEGASETQYF.

This clonotype was detected only a few times. The rearrangement links TRBV19 to TRBJ2-2, with D perhaps matching TRBD2 (6 bases). CDR3 length equals 13 residues. Trimming pared 5 bases from V and 4 bases from J, leaving 8 bases between. From germline, CDR1 is LNHDA and CDR2 SQIVND (reference sequence). The CDR3 loop is CASSRRGTGELFF. Written as DNA, the CDR3 is TGTGCCAGTAGTCGGAGGGGCACCGGGGAGCTGTTTTTT.

This sequence joins TRBV5-1 and TRBJ2-7; TRBD1 matches 8 bases. Trimming at V came to 0 bases and at J to 2 bases, leaving 7 bases not matched to a gene. The CDR3 covers 16 residues. Germline assignment: CDR1 SGHRS and CDR2 YFSETQ. The CDR3 nucleotides read TGCGCCAGCAGCTTGGGGGGACAGGTACCGCCCTACGAGCAGTACTTC. It specifies CASSLGGQVPPYEQYF.

This clonotype was seen ten or more times. The rearrangement links TRBV6-5 to TRBJ1-2, with 7 bases identical to TRBD1. The germline V gene encodes CDR1 MNHEY and CDR2 SVGAGI. This CDR3 spans 15 amino acids. V gave up 5 bases and J gave up 4 bases; unmatched junction bases: 10. The CDR3 sequence: CASSNAAEGAYGYTF. Written as DNA, the CDR3 is TGTGCCAGCAGTAATGCGGCGGAGGGGGCCTATGGCTACACCTTC.

The chain couples TRBV2 to TRBJ2-1; D is ambiguous. V was pared by 2 bases and J by 6 bases, with 5 bases between. CDR1 is SNHLY and CDR2 is FYNNEI in the germline V gene. The CDR3 is 12 amino acids. Here the CDR3 reads CASSEYVNEQFF. As DNA, the CDR3 is TGTGCCAGCAGTGAATATGTCAATGAGCAGTTCTTC.

This chain links TRBV6-5 with TRBJ1-2, with 8 bases matching TRBD1. The V gene's germline CDR1 is MNHEY and CDR2 SVGAGI. V shed 7 bases and J 1 base; nucleotides not matched to a gene: 11. This CDR3 has 16 residues. This CDR3 is CASMKTGQGHNYGYTF. CDR3 nucleotide sequence: TGTGCCAGCATGAAAACCGGACAGGGACATAACTATGGCTACACCTTC.

This rearrangement joins TRBV12-3 or TRBV12-4 to TRBJ1-2, with 7 bases aligning to TRBD1. V gave up 1 base and J gave up 2 bases; unmatched junction bases: 7. This CDR3 is 16 amino acids long. CDR3 in amino acids: CASSLGSTGKNYGYTF. CDR3 DNA: TGTGCCAGCAGTTTAGGCTCGACAGGGAAGAACTATGGCTACACCTTC.

V is TRBV12-3 or TRBV12-4 and J is TRBJ2-2, with TRBD1 identical over 9 bases. The CDR3 runs 17 residues. V lost 7 bases, J lost 2 bases, and 11 bases stayed unmatched. The chain's CDR3 is CASTRHMGQGNTGELFF. The CDR3 DNA reads as TGTGCCAGCACCCGTCACATGGGACAGGGTAACACCGGGGAGCTGTTTTTT.

The table lists this clonotype with a few counts. The J gene is TRBJ1-4, the V gene TRBV4-2; D is unclear. CDR1 and CDR2 from the germline V gene are LGHNA and YNFKEQ. The CDR3 sequence is 15 residues long. The V end lost 5 bases, the J end lost 8 bases, and 18 bases lay between the germline ends. CDR3 protein: CASSIRASRGEKLFF. For the CDR3, the DNA is TGTGCCAGCAGCATCCGGGCCAGCAGAGGAGAAAAACTGTTTTTT.

This clonotype was detected only a few times. The chain links TRBV6-1 to TRBJ1-4, with TRBD1 matching 7 bases. CDR1 and CDR2 (germline): MNHNS, SASEGT. J was trimmed by 7 bases and V by 3 bases; bases with no gene match: 5. This CDR3 region has 14 residues. The DNA of the CDR3 is TGTGCCAGCAGTGATTTTGACAGGGTTGAAAAACTGTTTTTT. This translates into CASSDFDRVEKLFF.

This clonotype was detected many times. The chain has TRBV27 and TRBJ2-7; 7 bases are shared with TRBD2. The CDR3 is 16 amino acids. V was clipped by 0 bases and J by 3 bases; unmatched bases: 8. Germline CDR1 MNHEY, CDR2 SMNVEV (reference sequence). CDR3 sequence reads: CASSLSPGEGNYEQYV. CDR3 DNA: TGTGCCAGCAGTTTATCCCCCGGGGAGGGAAACTACGAGCAGTACGTC.

The chain is built from TRBV11-3 and TRBJ2-1; perhaps TRBD2 as D (5 bases). This CDR3 is 15 amino acids long. The germline CDR1 and CDR2 sequences are SGHNT and YENEEA. The V end was cut by 5 bases, the J end by 3 bases, with 14 bases between. CDR3 residues: CASSPPGSHYNEQFF. Here the CDR3 DNA reads TGTGCCAGCAGCCCACCGGGATCCCACTACAATGAGCAGTTCTTC.

This clonotype appeared a few times. The V call is TRBV7-9, the J call TRBJ1-4; no firm D call. Germline V CDR1 and CDR2: SEHNR, FQNEAQ (reference sequence). The CDR3 is 15 amino acids. Trimming took off 1 base at V and 4 bases at J, with 10 bases between the two ends. For the CDR3, the DNA is TGTGCCAGCAGCTTAGGTTCCAGCGGTAATGAAAAACTGTTTTTT. This gives the protein CASSLGSSGNEKLFF.

The chain employs TRBV7-2 and TRBJ2-5, with TRBD2 matching 15 bases. V shed 5 bases and J 7 bases; nucleotides not matched to a gene: 8. CDR3 length: 16 residues. CDR1 and CDR2 from the germline V gene are SGHTA and FQGNSA. The DNA of the CDR3 is TGTGCCAGCAGCCAGGGACTAGCGGGAGGAGGTGTGACCCAGTACTTC. Its translation: CASSQGLAGGGVTQYF.

The gene calls are TRBV15 and TRBJ2-5, with 7 bases that match TRBD1. Germline V lookup: CDR1 LNHNV, CDR2 YYDKDF (reference sequence). The V and J ends lost 0 bases and 4 bases, in that order; junction bases with no gene match: 5. The CDR3 runs 15 residues. The CDR3 nucleotides read TGTGCCACCAGCAGAGAGGGGGACAGCCGAGAGACCCAGTACTTC. Translated: CATSREGDSRETQYF. The full variable domain, rest sourced from reference TRBV15 and TRBJ2-5, is DAMVIQNPRYQVTQFGKPVTLSCSQTLNHNVMYWYQQKSSQAPKLLFHYYDKDFNNEADTPDNFQSRRPNTSFCFLDIRSPGLGDTAMYLCATSREGDSRETQYFGPGTRLLVL.

This clonotype was detected ten times or more. An end of the junction does not agree with germline; a read error may underlie this. The chain is built from TRBV20-1 and TRBJ1-5, with TRBD1 matching over 9 bases. Germline V gene data show CDR1 as DFQATT and CDR2 as SNEGSKA (reference sequence). The CDR3 has 19 residues. CDR3 coding DNA: TGCAGTGGTAGAGGGCCACCGGGACAGGGAACTTATAGCAATCAGCCCCAGCATTTT. Residues: CSGRGPPGQGTYSNQPQHF.

The V call is TRBV3-1, the J call TRBJ2-3; D unclear. The V end lost 4 bases, the J end lost 4 bases, and 9 bases lay between the germline ends. In germline, CDR1 is LGHDT, CDR2 YNNKEL (reference sequence). The CDR3 consists of 13 residues. As DNA, the CDR3 is TGTGCCAGCAGCCGCACCGTTGCAGATACGCAGTATTTT. Its protein product is CASSRTVADTQYF.

This clonotype was recorded a few times. The chain couples TRBV23-1 to TRBJ2-3, with 7 positions matching TRBD1. TRBV23-1 is identified as an open reading frame with a role that is uncertain. V lost 0 bases and J lost 1; bases outside the gene matches: 4. The CDR3 covers 16 residues. The CDR3 nucleotides are TGCGCCAGCAGTCAATCCCCCACAGGGGGCACAGATACGCAGTATTTT. This translates into CASSQSPTGGTDTQYF.

In this sample, this clonotype turned up many times. The chain employs TRBV3-1 and TRBJ1-2; no clear D gene. V was pared by 1 base and J by 2 bases, with 5 bases between. This CDR3 contains 13 residues. The germline V gene has CDR1 LGHDT and CDR2 YNNKEL (reference sequence). CDR3 protein: CASSQGPNYGYTF. Written as DNA, the CDR3 is TGTGCCAGCAGCCAAGGCCCGAACTATGGCTACACCTTC.

This clonotype showed up many times. The chain is built from TRBV12-5 and TRBJ1-1; D call uncertain. CDR3 length: 12 residues. V was shortened by 0 bases and J by 4 bases, with 3 bases between the two germline ends. Looked up from germline, CDR1 is LGHNT and CDR2 is FRNRAP. The CDR3 here is CASGLVTTEAFF. CDR3 DNA sequence: TGTGCTAGTGGTTTGGTAACCACTGAAGCTTTCTTT.